This T cell receptor beta chain stems from a study of blood T cell repertoires in COVID-19. Study as a whole: COVID-19 samples, acute and convalescent, were from the United States, Italy and Spain.

TCRdb keeps only in-frame clones here, not all; method: immunoSEQ multiplex PCR. The profile shows some 340,000 clones, roughly 90% of them singletons. The germline V gene has CDR1 SGHDT and CDR2 YYEEEE. The CDR3 consists of 15 residues. V was clipped by 0 bases and J by 8 bases, with 14 bases between them. V usage is TRBV5-6 and J usage is TRBJ1-4; a possible D gene is TRBD1 (5 bases). The TCR sequence derives from a woman in her 30s who had been exposed to COVID-19. The specimen sequenced was PBMCs or T cells enriched from blood (not recorded which). The CDR3 protein is CASSLATAPWEKLFF. The CDR3 bases are TGTGCCAGCAGCTTGGCGACAGCCCCATGGGAAAAACTGTTTTTT.